This entry lists 25 T cell receptor beta chains sequenced from one sample in a study of persistence of HIV-infected CD4 T cells. This was the immunoSEQ version 4 assay in survey mode. Some clones are missing from TCRdb's copy, which holds only in-frame ones; the method was immunoSEQ multiplex PCR. The sample lists roughly 20,000 clones; 78% were seen once. No antigens are known for them. Lysates of CMV-infected fibroblasts at 9.5 to 10 ug/mL stimulated these cells. Responding CD4+ T cells were sorted by upregulation of both CD40 ligand and CD69. Sequencing was performed on CD4+ T cells sorted from PBMCs after 18-hour stimulation, taken from a patient who received antiretroviral therapy. All receptors derive from an adult man with HIV who was CMV-seropositive.

The genes are TRBV20-1 and TRBJ1-2, with 7 nucleotides matching TRBD1. J gave up 7 bases and V 4 bases, and 9 bases lay outside the gene matches. Germline loops: CDR1 DFQATT, CDR2 SNEGSKA (reference sequence). There are 13 residues in the CDR3. The CDR3 region is CSANEYQGVGYTF. CDR3 coding DNA: TGCAGTGCTAATGAATACCAGGGGGTTGGCTACACCTTC.

The V and J genes are TRBV7-9 and TRBJ1-2, with D uncertain. Between the trimmed V and J ends, which lost 5 bases and 2 bases, there was a span of 9 bases. The CDR3 loop spans 13 amino acids. CDR1 and CDR2 (germline): SEHNR, FQNEAQ (reference sequence). CDR3 loop: CASSPSSNYGYTF. For the CDR3, the DNA is TGTGCCAGCAGCCCGAGTTCAAACTATGGCTACACCTTC.

This rearrangement joins TRBV21-1 to TRBJ1-4; the table's D gene call, TRBD1, was not cross checked with the DNA. TRBV21-1 is designated a pseudogene. CDR3 length: 20 residues. In DNA form, the CDR3 reads TGTGCCAGCAGCAGTTTGGGGGCTATTACCGGGGCTACAACTAATGAAAAACTGTTTTTT. This translates into CASSSLGAITGATTNEKLFF.

The V and J genes are TRBV18 and TRBJ2-7; 7 bases are a match to TRBD2. CDR1 is KGHSH, CDR2 LQKENI, per germline. J was trimmed by 5 bases and V by 0 bases; bases with no gene match: 7. The CDR3 consists of 15 residues. Here the CDR3 reads CASSPPNAGDDEQYF. In nucleotides, the CDR3 is TGTGCCAGCTCACCACCGAACGCGGGGGACGACGAGCAGTACTTC.

V gene TRBV19 combines with J gene TRBJ1-2; tentative D call: TRBD1 (5 bases). Germline V lookup: CDR1 LNHDA, CDR2 SQIVND (reference sequence). Trimming shortened V by 3 bases and J by 5 bases, and 10 bases separated the two germline ends. The CDR3 loop spans 13 amino acids. The CDR3 reads CASSMGRVYGYTF. DNA of the CDR3: TGTGCCAGTAGTATGGGACGTGTGTATGGCTACACCTTC.

This clone was counted a single time. The rearrangement uses TRBV7-2 and TRBJ1-2; D is possibly TRBD1 (5 bases). Trimming took 1 base from V and 8 from J, leaving 17 bases between them. Germline CDR1 reads SGHTA; CDR2 reads FQGNSA. CDR3 size: 15 residues. The CDR3 DNA is TGTGCCAGCAGCTTAGAGGGGACTCCTTCCGCGGGCTACACCTTC. Encoded protein: CASSLEGTPSAGYTF.

The chain uses TRBV7-8 and TRBJ1-1; no clear D gene. Trimming stripped 2 bases from V and 4 bases from J, with 11 bases between. The germline V gene has CDR1 SGHVS and CDR2 FQNEAQ. CDR3 length: 14 amino acids. CDR3: CASSLNSDRTEAFF. The CDR3 nucleotides read TGTGCCAGCAGCTTAAACAGTGATCGCACTGAAGCTTTCTTT.

The chain is built from TRBV6-6 and TRBJ1-4; D gene unclear. CDR1 and CDR2 (germline): MNHNY, SVGAGI (reference sequence). V was trimmed by 9 bases and J by 7 bases, leaving 9 bases between them. The length of the CDR3 is 11 residues. The CDR3 DNA is TGTGCCAGTCGGGGAGGTGAAAAACTGTTTTTT. Protein: CASRGGEKLFF.

This clone was seen more than once but under ten times. The chain combines TRBV6-5 with TRBJ2-7; possible D gene TRBD2, 6 bases. This CDR3 region has 13 residues. The V gene lost 11 bases and the J gene lost 0 bases, with 14 bases spanning the gap. Germline V gene data show CDR1 as MNHEY and CDR2 as SVGAGI. CDR3 in DNA: TGTGCCGTGGGGCGGGGAGGCTCCTACGAGCAGTACTTC. As protein: CAVGRGGSYEQYF.

The J gene is TRBJ2-2, the V gene TRBV16; a possible D gene is TRBD1 (5 bases). Germline V gives CDR1 KGHSY, CDR2 FQNENV. V lost 4 bases, J lost 0 bases, and 9 bases lay in between. The CDR3 spans 15 residues. CDR3 loop: CASSRGRPNTGELFF. The CDR3 region has the DNA TGTGCCAGCAGCCGGGGCAGACCGAACACCGGGGAGCTGTTTTTT.

The chain carries TRBV4-1 and TRBJ1-2; a possible D gene is TRBD1 (5 bases). Per the germline V gene, CDR1 is MGHRA and CDR2 is YSYEKL. V was shortened by 1 base and J by 8 bases, with 17 bases between the two germline ends. The CDR3 is 15 amino acids. CDR3 in amino acids: CASSQVGGGRDGYTF. The DNA for the CDR3 is TGCGCCAGCAGCCAAGTCGGAGGCGGGAGGGACGGCTACACCTTC.

The chain uses TRBV6-5 and TRBJ1-2, with 7 bases identical to TRBD1. CDR1 and CDR2 (germline): MNHEY, SVGAGI. The V segment lost 10 bases and the J segment 4 bases; nucleotides outside the gene matches: 6. The CDR3 is 12 residues long. DNA of the CDR3: TGTGCCACCCAGACAGGGAGCTATGGCTACACCTTC. Protein sequence: CATQTGSYGYTF.

This clone was seen a handful of times. This rearrangement joins TRBV6-5 to TRBJ1-3; D is unclear. Looked up from germline, CDR1 is MNHEY and CDR2 is SVGAGI. Trimming took off 2 bases at V and 0 bases at J, with 11 bases between the two ends. This CDR3 has 16 amino acids. The DNA for the CDR3 is TGTGCCAGCAGTTACGGAAGTACTTACTCTGGAAACACCATATATTTT. Its translation is CASSYGSTYSGNTIYF.

The V and J genes are TRBV28 and TRBJ1-1; no reliable D call. This CDR3 comprises 14 residues. V was pared by 8 bases and J by 0 bases, with 13 bases between. Germline V gene lookup returns CDR1 MDHEN and CDR2 SYDVKM. The DNA of the CDR3 is TGTGCCAGCGGCCACCCACATGTGAACACTGAAGCTTTCTTT. Amino acids: CASGHPHVNTEAFF. Full variable domain (missing parts from reference TRBV28 and TRBJ1-1): DVKVTQSSRYLVKRTGEKVFLECVQDMDHENMFWYRQDPGLGLRLIYFSYDVKMKEKGDIPEGYSVSREKKERFSLILESASTNQTSMYLCASGHPHVNTEAFFGQGTRLTVV.

This sequence joins TRBV4-1 and TRBJ1-5, with a weak D call TRBD1 (5 bases). This CDR3 has 13 residues. V was trimmed by 5 bases and J by 5 bases, leaving 10 bases between them. Germline V lookup: CDR1 MGHRA, CDR2 YSYEKL. CDR3 in DNA: TGCGCCAGCAGCTCCCAGGGCGATCAGCCCCAGCATTTT. Amino acids: CASSSQGDQPQHF.

The chain employs TRBV9 and TRBJ2-1; 10 nucleotides agree with TRBD2. The J segment lost 8 bases and the V segment lost 0 bases, leaving 11 bases of the junction unmatched. The CDR3 covers 17 residues. CDR1 and CDR2 (germline): SGDLS, YYNGEE. The CDR3 DNA reads TGTGCCAGCAGCGTAGCTGGAAGGACTAGCGGCCTAGATGAGCAGTTCTTC. Amino acid sequence: CASSVAGRTSGLDEQFF.

This clone came up once. The J gene is TRBJ1-4, the V gene TRBV5-6; a weak D match, TRBD1 (5 bases). There are 15 residues in the CDR3. V lost 1 base and J 5 bases, leaving 12 bases between the germline ends. Germline CDR1 reads SGHDT; CDR2 reads YYEEEE. CDR3 residues: CASSLTGEWNEKLFF. The CDR3 DNA is TGTGCCAGCAGCTTGACGGGGGAATGGAATGAAAAACTGTTTTTT.

The sample holds a few counts of this clone. V gene TRBV6-5 combines with J gene TRBJ1-1; D is possibly TRBD1 (5 bases). The CDR3 covers 13 residues. Per germline, CDR1 MNHEY and CDR2 SVGAGI. Deletions cut 10 bases from V and 1 base from J, with 13 bases between. As DNA, the CDR3 is TGTGCCACCCTGATGACAGCGAACACTGAAGCTTTCTTT. It translates to CATLMTANTEAFF.

The chain couples TRBV7-8 to TRBJ2-1, with TRBD2 matching 9 bases. The V segment lost 2 bases and the J segment 8 bases; nucleotides outside the gene matches: 13. The CDR3 loop spans 17 amino acids. Per germline, CDR1 SGHVS and CDR2 FQNEAQ. CDR3 DNA sequence: TGTGCCAGCAGCTTAATGGGTCGCGGGGGGGCCGGGGATGAGCAGTTCTTC. Protein: CASSLMGRGGAGDEQFF.

The chain employs TRBV5-4 and TRBJ2-3, with no clear D. The CDR3 totals 13 residues. Looked up from germline, CDR1 is SGHNT and CDR2 is YYREEE (reference sequence). V lost 0 bases, J lost 6 bases, and 8 bases lay in between. The CDR3 here is CASSLGLADTQYF. CDR3 nucleotide sequence: TGTGCCAGCAGCTTGGGACTTGCCGATACGCAGTATTTT.

The rearrangement joins TRBV12-3 or TRBV12-4 to TRBJ1-1; D unclear. The CDR3 has 13 amino acids. Trimming removed 7 bases at V and 1 base at J, with 10 bases between. The CDR3 is CASTPLGNTEAFF. The DNA for the CDR3 is TGTGCCAGCACGCCTCTAGGGAACACTGAAGCTTTCTTT.

This chain links TRBV6-1 with TRBJ2-1, with 9 positions matching TRBD2. The V segment lost 6 bases and the J segment 2 bases; nucleotides outside the gene matches: 2. The CDR3 is 14 residues long. From germline, CDR1 is MNHNS and CDR2 SASEGT. The CDR3 sequence is CASRGGGAYNEQFF. In DNA, the CDR3 is TGTGCCAGCAGGGGCGGGGGGGCCTACAATGAGCAGTTCTTC.

This chain joins TRBV28 and TRBJ2-5; no clear D gene. CDR3 length: 13 amino acids. CDR1 is MDHEN, CDR2 SYDVKM, per germline. Trimming pared 2 bases from V and 4 bases from J, leaving 8 bases between. The CDR3 reads CASSLPATETQYF. CDR3 nucleotides: TGTGCCAGCAGTTTACCAGCTACAGAGACCCAGTACTTC.

This clone was found a few times. This chain uses TRBV15 with TRBJ1-3, with D perhaps matching TRBD1 (5 bases). The CDR3 totals 16 residues. The V gene lost 0 bases and the J gene lost 0 bases, with 9 bases spanning the gap. Germline V gene data show CDR1 as LNHNV and CDR2 as YYDKDF (reference sequence). This chain's CDR3 is CATSREGPRSGNTIYF. In DNA, the CDR3 is TGTGCCACCAGCAGAGAGGGACCGCGCTCTGGAAACACCATATATTTT.

The table lists this clone with a count of one. The rearrangement uses TRBV6-5 and TRBJ1-2; possibly TRBD1 for D (6 bases). The V gene lost 5 bases and the J gene lost 4 bases, with 14 bases spanning the gap. The CDR3 spans 14 residues. Germline loops: CDR1 MNHEY, CDR2 SVGAGI. This CDR3 is CASSRQEGAYGYTF. The CDR3 nucleotides read TGTGCCAGCAGTCGACAGGAGGGAGCCTATGGCTACACCTTC.